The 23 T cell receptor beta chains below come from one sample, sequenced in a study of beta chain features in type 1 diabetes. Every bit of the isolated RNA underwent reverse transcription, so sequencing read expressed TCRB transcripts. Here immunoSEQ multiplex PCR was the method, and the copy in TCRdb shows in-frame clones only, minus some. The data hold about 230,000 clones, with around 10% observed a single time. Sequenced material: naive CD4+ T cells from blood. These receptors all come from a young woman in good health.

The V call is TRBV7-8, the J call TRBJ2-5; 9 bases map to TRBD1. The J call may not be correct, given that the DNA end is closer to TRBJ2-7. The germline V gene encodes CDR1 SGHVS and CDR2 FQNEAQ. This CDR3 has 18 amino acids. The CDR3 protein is CASSLETVQGAKSYEQYF. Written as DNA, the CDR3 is TGTGCCAGCAGTCTAGAAACGGTACAGGGGGCGAAATCCTACGAGCAGTACTTC.

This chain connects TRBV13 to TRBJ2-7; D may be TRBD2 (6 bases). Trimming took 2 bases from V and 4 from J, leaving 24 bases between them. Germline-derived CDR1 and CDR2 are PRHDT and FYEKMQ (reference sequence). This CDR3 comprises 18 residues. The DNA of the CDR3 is TGTGCCAGCAGCTTAACTCCACCGAGGACAAGGGCGGGGTACGAGCAGTACTTC. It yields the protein CASSLTPPRTRAGYEQYF.

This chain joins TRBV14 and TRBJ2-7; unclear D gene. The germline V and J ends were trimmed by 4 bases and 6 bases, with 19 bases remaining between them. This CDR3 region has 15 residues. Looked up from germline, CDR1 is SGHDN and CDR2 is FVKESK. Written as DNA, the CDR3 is TGTGCCAGCAGCCTCATAAGTGGCAGATCGGGCGAGCAGTACTTC. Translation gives CASSLISGRSGEQYF.

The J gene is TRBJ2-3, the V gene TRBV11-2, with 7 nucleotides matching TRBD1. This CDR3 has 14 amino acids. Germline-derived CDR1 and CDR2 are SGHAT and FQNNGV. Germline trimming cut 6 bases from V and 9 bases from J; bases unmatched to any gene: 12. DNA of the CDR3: TGTGCCAGCAGGTCCTCGTTCTTGGACAGGACGCAGTATTTT. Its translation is CASRSSFLDRTQYF.

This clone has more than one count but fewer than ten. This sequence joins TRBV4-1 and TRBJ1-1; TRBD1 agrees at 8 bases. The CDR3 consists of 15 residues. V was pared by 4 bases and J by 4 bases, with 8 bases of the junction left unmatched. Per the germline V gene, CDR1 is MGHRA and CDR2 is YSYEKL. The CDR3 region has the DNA TGCGCCAGCAGCCTTCTACTTACAGGGGGCACTGAAGCTTTCTTT. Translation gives CASSLLLTGGTEAFF.

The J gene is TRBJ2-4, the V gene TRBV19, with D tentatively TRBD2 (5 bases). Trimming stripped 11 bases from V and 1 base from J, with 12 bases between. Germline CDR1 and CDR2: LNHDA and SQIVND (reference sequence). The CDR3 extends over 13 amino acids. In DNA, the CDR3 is TGTGCCGGGCTGCGAGGGGCCAAAAACATTCAGTACTTC. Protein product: CAGLRGAKNIQYF. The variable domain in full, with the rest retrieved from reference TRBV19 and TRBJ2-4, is DGGITQSPKYLFRKEGQNVTLSCEQNLNHDAMYWYRQDPGQGLRLIYYSQIVNDFQKGDIAEGYSVSREKKESFPLTVTSAQKNPTAFYLCAGLRGAKNIQYFGAGTRLSVL.

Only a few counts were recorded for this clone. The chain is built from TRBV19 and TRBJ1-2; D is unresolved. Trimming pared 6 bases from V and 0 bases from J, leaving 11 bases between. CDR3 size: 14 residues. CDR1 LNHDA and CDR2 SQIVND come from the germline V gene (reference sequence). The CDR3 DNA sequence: TGTGCCAGTAGCTCGGCCGGAGCTAACTATGGCTACACCTTC. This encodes CASSSAGANYGYTF.

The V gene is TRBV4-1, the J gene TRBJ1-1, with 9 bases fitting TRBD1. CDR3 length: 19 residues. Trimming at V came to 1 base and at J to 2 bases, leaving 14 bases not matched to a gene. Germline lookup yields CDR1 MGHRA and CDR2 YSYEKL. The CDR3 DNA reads TGCGCCAGCAGCCAAGCTCCGGGACAGGGCGCCCTCTCAAACACTGAAGCTTTCTTT. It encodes CASSQAPGQGALSNTEAFF.

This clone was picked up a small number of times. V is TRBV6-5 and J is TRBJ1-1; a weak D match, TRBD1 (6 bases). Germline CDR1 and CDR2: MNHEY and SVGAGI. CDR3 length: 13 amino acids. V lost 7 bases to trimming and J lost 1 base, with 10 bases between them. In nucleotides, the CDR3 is TGTGCCAGCAAAAAACAGGGGAACACTGAAGCTTTCTTT. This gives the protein CASKKQGNTEAFF.

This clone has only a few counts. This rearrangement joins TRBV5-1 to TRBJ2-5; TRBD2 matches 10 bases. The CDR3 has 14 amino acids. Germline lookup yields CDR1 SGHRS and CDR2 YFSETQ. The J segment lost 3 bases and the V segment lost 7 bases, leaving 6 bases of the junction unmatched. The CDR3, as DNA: TGCGCCAGCTCCAGTAGCGGGAGGAAAGAGACCCAGTACTTC. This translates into CASSSSGRKETQYF.

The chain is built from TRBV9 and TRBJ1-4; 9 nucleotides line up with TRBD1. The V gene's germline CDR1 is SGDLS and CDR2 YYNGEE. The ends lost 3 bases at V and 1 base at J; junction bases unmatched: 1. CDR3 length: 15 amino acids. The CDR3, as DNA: TGTGCCAGCAGCGCGACAGGGGGAACTAATGAAAAACTGTTTTTT. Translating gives CASSATGGTNEKLFF.

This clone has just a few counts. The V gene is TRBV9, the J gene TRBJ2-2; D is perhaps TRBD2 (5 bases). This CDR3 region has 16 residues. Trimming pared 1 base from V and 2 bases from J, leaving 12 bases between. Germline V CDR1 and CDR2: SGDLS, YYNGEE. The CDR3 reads CASSVRASPNTGELFF. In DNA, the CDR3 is TGTGCCAGCAGCGTACGGGCTAGCCCCAACACCGGGGAGCTGTTTTTT.

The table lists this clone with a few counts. The CDR3 sequence is CSARQGNTEAFF. The CDR3 DNA is TGCAGCGCCCGACAGGGGAACACTGAAGCTTTCTTT. The chain has TRBV29-1 and TRBJ1-1; 7 bases fit TRBD1. CDR3 size: 12 residues. The V gene's germline CDR1 is SQVTM and CDR2 ANQGSEA. Trimming at V came to 7 bases and at J to 1 base, leaving 3 bases not matched to a gene.

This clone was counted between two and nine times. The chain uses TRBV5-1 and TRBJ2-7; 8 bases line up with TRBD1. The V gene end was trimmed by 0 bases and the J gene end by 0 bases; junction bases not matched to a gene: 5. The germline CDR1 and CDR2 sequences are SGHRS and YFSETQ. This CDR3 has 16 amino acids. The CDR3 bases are TGCGCCAGCAGCTTGGGACCCGGACAGGGCTCCTACGAGCAGTACTTC. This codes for CASSLGPGQGSYEQYF.

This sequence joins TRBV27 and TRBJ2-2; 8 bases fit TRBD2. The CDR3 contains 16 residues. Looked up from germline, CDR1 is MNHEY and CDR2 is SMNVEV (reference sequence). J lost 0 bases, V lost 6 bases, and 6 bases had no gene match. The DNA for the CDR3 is TGTGCCAGCAGCTTGCTAGCGGGCGCGAACACCGGGGAGCTGTTTTTT. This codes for CASSLLAGANTGELFF.

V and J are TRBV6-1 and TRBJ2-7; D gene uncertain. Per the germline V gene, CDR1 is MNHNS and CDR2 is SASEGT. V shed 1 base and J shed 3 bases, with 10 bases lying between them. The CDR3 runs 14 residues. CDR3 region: CASSEGRSVYEQYF. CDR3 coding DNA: TGTGCCAGCAGTGAAGGTCGATCAGTCTACGAGCAGTACTTC.

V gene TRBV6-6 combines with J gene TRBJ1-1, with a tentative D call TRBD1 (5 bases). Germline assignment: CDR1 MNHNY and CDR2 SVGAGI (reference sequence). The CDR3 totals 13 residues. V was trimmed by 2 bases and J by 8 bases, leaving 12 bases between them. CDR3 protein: CASSYVQGHEAFF. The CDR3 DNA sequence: TGTGCCAGCAGTTACGTTCAGGGCCACGAAGCTTTCTTT.

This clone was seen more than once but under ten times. In DNA form, the CDR3 reads TGTGCCAGCAGCCAAGATGGTCTTACAAGCTCCTATAATTCACCCCTCCACTTT. This codes for CASSQDGLTSSYNSPLHF. The rearrangement joins TRBV4-2 to TRBJ1-6; no definite D call. The V end was cut by 0 bases, the J end by 0 bases, with 12 bases between. There are 18 residues in the CDR3. CDR1 is LGHNA and CDR2 is YNFKEQ in the germline V gene.

The CDR3 DNA reads TGTGCCAGCTCACCAGTACAGTTGAACACTGAAGCTTTCTTT. It codes for CASSPVQLNTEAFF. V gene TRBV18 combines with J gene TRBJ1-1; D is ambiguous. V was shortened by 2 bases and J by 0 bases, with 7 bases between the two germline ends. The CDR3 is 14 amino acids. The germline CDR1 and CDR2 sequences are KGHSH and LQKENI.

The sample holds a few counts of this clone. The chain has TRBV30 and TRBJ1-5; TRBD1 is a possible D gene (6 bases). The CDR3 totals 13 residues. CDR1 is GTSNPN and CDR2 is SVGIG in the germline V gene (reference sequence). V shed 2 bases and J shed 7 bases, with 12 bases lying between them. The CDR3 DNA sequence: TGTGCCTGGAGTAGCGGGGGGCAACAGCCCCAGCATTTT. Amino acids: CAWSSGGQQPQHF.

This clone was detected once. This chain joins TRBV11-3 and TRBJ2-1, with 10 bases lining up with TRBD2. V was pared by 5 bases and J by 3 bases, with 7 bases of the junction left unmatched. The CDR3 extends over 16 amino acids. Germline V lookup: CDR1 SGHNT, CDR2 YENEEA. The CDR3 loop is CASSGWTSGLYNEQFF. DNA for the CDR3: TGTGCCAGCAGCGGATGGACTAGCGGACTCTACAATGAGCAGTTCTTC.

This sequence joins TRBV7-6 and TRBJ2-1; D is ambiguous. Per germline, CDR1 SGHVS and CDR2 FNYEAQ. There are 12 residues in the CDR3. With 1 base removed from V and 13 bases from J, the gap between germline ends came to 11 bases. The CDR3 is CASSLDSYNQFF. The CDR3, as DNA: TGTGCCAGCAGCTTAGACTCCTATAACCAGTTCTTC.

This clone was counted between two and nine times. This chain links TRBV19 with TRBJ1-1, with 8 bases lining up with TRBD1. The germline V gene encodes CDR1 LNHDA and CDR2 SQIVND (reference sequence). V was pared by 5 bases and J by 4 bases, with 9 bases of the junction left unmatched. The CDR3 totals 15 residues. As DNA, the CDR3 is TGTGCCAGTAGTTCCTCGGACAGGGCAGGCACTGAAGCTTTCTTT. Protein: CASSSSDRAGTEAFF.